This T cell receptor (beta chain) is drawn from a study of CD8 T cells in Susac syndrome. Study findings and constraints: CD4+ T cell repertoires in Susac syndrome exhibited no evidence of clonal expansion.

Peripheral blood CD8+ and CD4+ T cells were profiled by TCR beta sequencing. Isolation of CD8+ and CD4+ T cells was performed negatively, whereas enrichment of TEMRA cells was done by FACS. A word on this clonotype: What it binds is unknown.

A quantity of about 0.5 to 1 ug RNA underwent reverse transcription using random hexamers. Amplification of TCR beta CDR3 by immunoSEQ multiplex PCR spanned 54 Vbeta and 13 Jbeta. MiXCR, run by TCRdb on the immunoSEQ multiplex PCR reads, gives a single entry per CDR3 protein. The table has roughly 250,000 distinct CDR3 sequences, about 95% seen once. The receptor comes from a human donor with Susac syndrome. Material for sequencing was CD4+ T cells from PBMCs.

The CDR3 DNA is TGCGCCAGCAGCCAGACGGGAAAACTGTTTTTT. Translated: CASSQTGKLFF. This chain joins TRBV4-1 and TRBJ1-4; no clear D. Between the trimmed V and J ends, which lost 3 bases and 10 bases, there was a span of 6 bases. The CDR3 totals 11 residues. Germline V gene data show CDR1 as MGHRA and CDR2 as YSYEKL.